The rows below give T cell receptor beta chains drawn from one sample of a study of response to subunit inactivated influenza vaccine. From the RT-PCR reads, TCRdb called clonotypes with MiXCR, one entry per CDR3 protein. The data hold about 650,000 distinct CDR3 sequences, with 15% to 19% observed a single time. Sample: PBMCs from blood, taken roughly 12 days after vaccination. The receptors here all came from a man between 50 and 59 years old who received an inactivated influenza vaccine. Both conserved end residues are part of each CDR3. D genes are given only for firm matches. Clone size, where shown, is once, few, many, or a class for clones that have expanded.

TRBV6-2/TRBV6-3	NA	TRBJ2-7	NA	TGTGCCAGCAGTGACGCAGGGGTCAACATTCTCTACGAGCAGTACTTC	CASSDAGVNILYEQYF
TRBV5-1	many	TRBJ1-1	NA	TGCGCCAGCAGCCTTGGGGGGGTGCTGGCCACTGAAGCTTTCTTT	CASSLGGVLATEAFF
TRBV7-6	NA	TRBJ2-2	TRBD2	TGTGCCACCTCAGAAGGTCTAGCGGGGGCCCCGGCCGGGGAGCTGTTTTTT	CATSEGLAGAPAGELFF
TRBV29-1	NA	TRBJ2-1	NA	TGCAGCGTGAAGCAGGGTATCATCGGTGAGCAGTTCTTC	CSVKQGIIGEQFF
TRBV6-2/TRBV6-3	NA	TRBJ2-1	NA	TGTGCCAGCAGTACTACCCCCTCCTACAATGAGCAGTTCTTC	CASSTTPSYNEQFF
TRBV6-1	NA	TRBJ1-5	TRBD1	TGTGCCAGCAGGAAGGGACAGGGTAAAGTGGGGAATCAGCCCCAGCATTTT	CASRKGQGKVGNQPQHF
TRBV29-1	NA	TRBJ2-7	NA	TGCAGCGTTGAAGACGAAGTGTGTCAGGTGTACGAGCAGTACTTC	CSVEDEVCQVYEQYF
TRBV30	few	TRBJ1-5	TRBD1	TGTGCCTGGAGTCCGGGGACAGGGGGCTACCAGCCCCAGCATTTT	CAWSPGTGGYQPQHF
TRBV3-1	few	TRBJ2-5	NA	TGTGCCAGCAGCCAAGGACCGAGAGGAGAGACCCAGTACTTC	CASSQGPRGETQYF
TRBV7-2	NA	TRBJ2-5	NA	TGTGCCAGCAGCTTAAACCGACTAACCTCAGAGACCCAGTACTTC	CASSLNRLTSETQYF
TRBV28	NA	TRBJ2-7	NA	TGTGCCAGCAGAGAAGATCCGGGATCCCCCGCCGAGCAGTACTTC	CASREDPGSPAEQYF
TRBV27	NA	TRBJ2-5	TRBD1	TGTGCCAGCAAGCTAGACAGGGGGCTAGAGACCCAGTACTTC	CASKLDRGLETQYF
TRBV5-5	NA	TRBJ2-1	TRBD2	TGTGCCAGCAGCCTGGGACTAGCGAGTAATGAGCAGTTCTTC	CASSLGLASNEQFF
TRBV6-1	few	TRBJ2-7	NA	TGTGCCAGCAGTGAAAGGGCTGGGGGTTACCTCCCGTACTCCTACGAGCAGTACTTC	CASSERAGGYLPYSYEQYF
TRBV5-1	few	TRBJ1-1	TRBD1	TGCGCCAGCAGCTCAACTTTTTACAGGGGTAACACTGAAGCTTTCTTT	CASSSTFYRGNTEAFF
TRBV27	NA	TRBJ2-3	TRBD1	TGTGCCAGCCAGACAGGGGGTATTACAGATACGCAGTATTTT	CASQTGGITDTQYF
TRBV29-1	many	TRBJ2-3	NA	TGCAGCGCTACGGGCGTTCGCGAGAGTTTAAGCACAGATACGCAGTATTTT	CSATGVRESLSTDTQYF
TRBV4-1	NA	TRBJ2-1	NA	TGCGCCAGCAGCACCGACCCGGGGAGCTCCTACAATGAGCAGTTCTTC	CASSTDPGSSYNEQFF
TRBV29-1	NA	TRBJ2-1	NA	TGCAGCGTTGGTGGGCATAGCTCCTACAATGAGCAGTTCTTC	CSVGGHSSYNEQFF
TRBV20-1	NA	TRBJ2-6	NA	TGCAGTGCTCAACAGGGAACTGGGGCCAACGTCCTGACTTTC	CSAQQGTGANVLTF
TRBV4-3	NA	TRBJ2-3	TRBD2	TGCGCCAGCAGCCAAGATAGCGGGGGCCGCAACATCAATACGCAGTATTTT	CASSQDSGGRNINTQYF
TRBV20-1	NA	TRBJ1-2	NA	TGCAGTGCTCAACTAGCTAACTATGGCTACACCTTC	CSAQLANYGYTF
TRBV7-9	NA	TRBJ2-5	NA	TGTGCCAGCAGCCCGCATGAGGGGACGCAGACCCAGTACTTC	CASSPHEGTQTQYF
TRBV7-9	few	TRBJ2-5	NA	TGTGCCAGCAGCCCGGGGTCGGAGACCCAGTACTTC	CASSPGSETQYF
TRBV20-1	few	TRBJ2-4	NA	TGCAGTGCTAGAGATTGGGACCTTGTAAACATTCAGTACTTC	CSARDWDLVNIQYF
TRBV1	few	TRBJ2-2	NA	TGCCAGCAGCCAAGAGAGGGGCAGAACGCGAACACCGGGGAGCTGTTTTTT	CQQPREGQNANTGELFF
TRBV10-3	NA	TRBJ2-4	NA	TGTGCCATCAGTGAGGGACAGAAAAACATTCAGTACTTC	CAISEGQKNIQYF
TRBV29-1	NA	TRBJ1-5	NA	TGCAGCGTCAGAAAGGGGGAAGGGCAGCCCCAGCATTTT	CSVRKGEGQPQHF
TRBV28	NA	TRBJ1-4	NA	TGTGCCAGCAGACGACGAAATGAAAAACTGTTTTTT	CASRRRNEKLFF
TRBV6-5	NA	TRBJ2-5	NA	TGTGCCAGCGGTCGAGCAACGGAGACCCAGTACTTC	CASGRATETQYF